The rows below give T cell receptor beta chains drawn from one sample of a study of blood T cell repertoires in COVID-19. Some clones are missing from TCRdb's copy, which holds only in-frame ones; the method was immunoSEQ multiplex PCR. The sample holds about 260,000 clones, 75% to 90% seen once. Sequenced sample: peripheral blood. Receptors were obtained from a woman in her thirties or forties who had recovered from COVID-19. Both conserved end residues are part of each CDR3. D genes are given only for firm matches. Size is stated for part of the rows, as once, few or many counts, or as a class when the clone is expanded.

CDR3 DNA: TGTGCCAGCAGCCAACTAGCGGGGGGGACTAGCACAGATACGCAGTATTTT
CDR3 protein: CASSQLAGGTSTDTQYF
V gene: TRBV14
D gene: TRBD2
J gene: TRBJ2-3
clone size: NA

CDR3 DNA: TGTGCCAGCAGACTGACAGGGGGCATGGATCAGCCCCAGCATTTT
CDR3 protein: CASRLTGGMDQPQHF
V gene: TRBV6-5
D gene: TRBD1
J gene: TRBJ1-5
clone size: NA

CDR3 DNA: TGTGCCAGCAGCCAAGATGGTCTAGCGACCTTCAATGAGCAGTTCTTC
CDR3 protein: CASSQDGLATFNEQFF
V gene: TRBV3-1/TRBV3-2
D gene: NA
J gene: TRBJ2-1
clone size: NA

CDR3 DNA: TGTGCCAGCAGCTTAGGAAGCGGACGTGGCCACAATGAGCAGTTCTTC
CDR3 protein: CASSLGSGRGHNEQFF
V gene: TRBV7-3
D gene: NA
J gene: TRBJ2-1
clone size: NA

CDR3 DNA: TGTGCCACCGGAAAATCCTTAGGAGGTATGGGCTACACCTTC
CDR3 protein: CATGKSLGGMGYTF
V gene: TRBV15
D gene: NA
J gene: TRBJ1-2
clone size: NA

CDR3 DNA: TGTGCCAGCAGTAAAAACAGGGGAACCGGGGAGCTGTTTTTT
CDR3 protein: CASSKNRGTGELFF
V gene: TRBV2
D gene: TRBD1
J gene: TRBJ2-2
clone size: once

CDR3 DNA: TGTGCCAGCAGCCTGCTAGCAATCACAGATACGCAGTATTTT
CDR3 protein: CASSLLAITDTQYF
V gene: TRBV3-1/TRBV3-2
D gene: NA
J gene: TRBJ2-3
clone size: once

CDR3 DNA: TGTGCCAGCAGTCCGGGGACTGTCTCTGGAAACACCATATATTTT
CDR3 protein: CASSPGTVSGNTIYF
V gene: TRBV6-5
D gene: NA
J gene: TRBJ1-3
clone size: NA

CDR3 DNA: TGTGCCAGCAGTCCTAACAGCCTCGGGACCCAGTACTTC
CDR3 protein: CASSPNSLGTQYF
V gene: TRBV27
D gene: NA
J gene: TRBJ2-5
clone size: NA

CDR3 DNA: TGTGCCAGCTCACCTCGAGGAGGGTATAGCAATCAGCCCCAGCATTTT
CDR3 protein: CASSPRGGYSNQPQHF
V gene: TRBV18
D gene: NA
J gene: TRBJ1-5
clone size: NA

CDR3 DNA: TGCGCCAGCAGCCAAGATTCGGCACAGGGGCGAGGGCAGCCCCAGCATTTT
CDR3 protein: CASSQDSAQGRGQPQHF
V gene: TRBV4-1
D gene: TRBD1
J gene: TRBJ1-5
clone size: NA

CDR3 DNA: TGCGCCAGCAGCTTGCTAGACTCCAGGGCAGAGTACTTC
CDR3 protein: CASSLLDSRAEYF
V gene: TRBV5-1
D gene: NA
J gene: TRBJ2-7
clone size: NA

CDR3 DNA: TGTGCCAGCAGCTTAAGGCGGTACAGGGACGAGAAGAACACTGAAGCTTTCTTT
CDR3 protein: CASSLRRYRDEKNTEAFF
V gene: TRBV7-6
D gene: NA
J gene: TRBJ1-1
clone size: NA

CDR3 DNA: TGTGCCAGCAGCCAGGGCGCAGGGATGATGGGCACTGAAGCTTTCTTT
CDR3 protein: CASSQGAGMMGTEAFF
V gene: TRBV3-1/TRBV3-2
D gene: NA
J gene: TRBJ1-1
clone size: NA

CDR3 DNA: TGTGCCAGCGGGTTGGTAGGGGTAGGGAATTCACCCCTCCACTTT
CDR3 protein: CASGLVGVGNSPLHF
V gene: TRBV6-5
D gene: NA
J gene: TRBJ1-6
clone size: once

CDR3 DNA: TGTGCCAGCAGTTATCAGGGGTGGAGCACTGAAGCTTTCTTT
CDR3 protein: CASSYQGWSTEAFF
V gene: TRBV6-5
D gene: NA
J gene: TRBJ1-1
clone size: NA

CDR3 DNA: TGCGCCAGCAGCCAAGCGAGGATGGCTAATGAAAAACTGTTTTTT
CDR3 protein: CASSQARMANEKLFF
V gene: TRBV4-1
D gene: NA
J gene: TRBJ1-4
clone size: NA

CDR3 DNA: TGTGCCAGCAGCTTGGTTCAGGTAGCGGGGGCGGGCAATGAGCAGTTCTTC
CDR3 protein: CASSLVQVAGAGNEQFF
V gene: TRBV5-4
D gene: TRBD2
J gene: TRBJ2-1
clone size: NA

CDR3 DNA: TGCGCCAGCAGCTTGGGGGCGGGACTAGACTACGAGCAGTACTTC
CDR3 protein: CASSLGAGLDYEQYF
V gene: TRBV5-1
D gene: TRBD2
J gene: TRBJ2-7
clone size: few

CDR3 DNA: TGTGCCAGCAGCGCGGGACAGGGGCCCGCCTACGAGCAGTACTTC
CDR3 protein: CASSAGQGPAYEQYF
V gene: TRBV9
D gene: TRBD1
J gene: TRBJ2-7
clone size: NA

CDR3 DNA: TGTGCCAGTAGTCTCCGTGACAGGATGAACACTGAAGCTTTCTTT
CDR3 protein: CASSLRDRMNTEAFF
V gene: TRBV19
D gene: NA
J gene: TRBJ1-1
clone size: few

CDR3 DNA: TGTGCCAGTAGTTCCGCCGGGACACAGGGCTACGAGCAGTACTTC
CDR3 protein: CASSSAGTQGYEQYF
V gene: TRBV19
D gene: NA
J gene: TRBJ2-7
clone size: once

CDR3 DNA: TGTGCCAGCAGTTACTCGAAGGGGGTCCTTCTTGGAGCTTTCTTT
CDR3 protein: CASSYSKGVLLGAFF
V gene: TRBV6-5
D gene: NA
J gene: TRBJ1-1
clone size: NA

CDR3 DNA: TGCGCCAGCAGCCGTGAGCAGGGGCAAACCTATGGCTACACCTTC
CDR3 protein: CASSREQGQTYGYTF
V gene: TRBV4-1
D gene: NA
J gene: TRBJ1-2
clone size: NA

CDR3 DNA: TGTGCCAGCAGCCCTTTCCGGTCTACCACTGAAGCTTTCTTT
CDR3 protein: CASSPFRSTTEAFF
V gene: TRBV5-4
D gene: NA
J gene: TRBJ1-1
clone size: NA

CDR3 DNA: TGCGCCAGCAGCTTGAGGGCAGGGGCGGCCGGGGCCAACGTCCTGACTTTC
CDR3 protein: CASSLRAGAAGANVLTF
V gene: TRBV5-1
D gene: NA
J gene: TRBJ2-6
clone size: NA

CDR3 DNA: TGTGCCAGCAGGCCCGGGTCATATAATGAAAAACTGTTTTTT
CDR3 protein: CASRPGSYNEKLFF
V gene: TRBV6-5
D gene: NA
J gene: TRBJ1-4
clone size: NA

CDR3 DNA: TGTGCCAGCAGTTTTCGGGGGAAGCGTGGCTACACCTTC
CDR3 protein: CASSFRGKRGYTF
V gene: TRBV12-3/TRBV12-4
D gene: NA
J gene: TRBJ1-2
clone size: NA

CDR3 DNA: TGTGCCAGCAGCGAGGTGGCTCGGGCCGGGGAGCTGTTTTTT
CDR3 protein: CASSEVARAGELFF
V gene: TRBV9
D gene: NA
J gene: TRBJ2-2
clone size: once

CDR3 DNA: TGCGCCAGCAGATTATGGGGGGTAAGCACCGGGGAGCTGTTTTTT
CDR3 protein: CASRLWGVSTGELFF
V gene: TRBV10-1
D gene: NA
J gene: TRBJ2-2
clone size: NA

CDR3 DNA: TGTGCCAGCTCACCTAGCGTTGGGCCACTGGGTGAAAAACTGTTTTTT
CDR3 protein: CASSPSVGPLGEKLFF
V gene: TRBV18
D gene: NA
J gene: TRBJ1-4
clone size: NA

CDR3 DNA: TGTGCCAGCAGCCTTAGTCGAGCCAACGTCCTGACTTTC
CDR3 protein: CASSLSRANVLTF
V gene: TRBV6-2/TRBV6-3
D gene: NA
J gene: TRBJ2-6
clone size: NA

CDR3 DNA: TGTGCCTGGAGTGTGGGGGGGAGGGATACGCAGTATTTT
CDR3 protein: CAWSVGGRDTQYF
V gene: TRBV30
D gene: TRBD2
J gene: TRBJ2-3
clone size: NA

CDR3 DNA: TGCGCCAGCAGCGCAGGGGCCGCGAACACTGAAGCTTTCTTT
CDR3 protein: CASSAGAANTEAFF
V gene: TRBV10-1
D gene: NA
J gene: TRBJ1-1
clone size: NA

CDR3 DNA: TGTGCCAGCAGTCCCGAGGCAGGGAACTCTGGAAACACCATATATTTT
CDR3 protein: CASSPEAGNSGNTIYF
V gene: TRBV2
D gene: NA
J gene: TRBJ1-3
clone size: few

CDR3 DNA: TGTGCCAGCAGTTTGAGGATCAACAATCAGCCCCAGCATTTT
CDR3 protein: CASSLRINNQPQHF
V gene: TRBV28
D gene: NA
J gene: TRBJ1-5
clone size: NA

CDR3 DNA: TGTGCCAGCTCGTGGCAGGGGGCGCGGGAGACCCAGTACTTC
CDR3 protein: CASSWQGARETQYF
V gene: TRBV7-3
D gene: TRBD1
J gene: TRBJ2-5
clone size: NA

CDR3 DNA: TGCGCCAGCAGCCAAGATAACAGGCCCCTCCAGCCCCAGCATTTT
CDR3 protein: CASSQDNRPLQPQHF
V gene: TRBV4-3
D gene: NA
J gene: TRBJ1-5
clone size: few

CDR3 DNA: TGTGCCACCAGCAGAGATTCCCTAGAGACCCAGTACTTC
CDR3 protein: CATSRDSLETQYF
V gene: TRBV15
D gene: NA
J gene: TRBJ2-5
clone size: NA

CDR3 DNA: TGTGCCAGCAGCTTTCAGGTTACCTACGAGCAGTACTTC
CDR3 protein: CASSFQVTYEQYF
V gene: TRBV7-2
D gene: NA
J gene: TRBJ2-7
clone size: NA

CDR3 DNA: TGTGCCAGCAGCTCAGGGTCTTGGGAGCAGTACTTC
CDR3 protein: CASSSGSWEQYF
V gene: TRBV27
D gene: NA
J gene: TRBJ2-7
clone size: NA

CDR3 DNA: TGCGCCAGCAGCTTGGGTCCTGCTAGCGGGAGCCAAGAGACCCAGTACTTC
CDR3 protein: CASSLGPASGSQETQYF
V gene: TRBV5-1
D gene: TRBD2
J gene: TRBJ2-5
clone size: NA

CDR3 DNA: TGTGCCACCAGCAGAGATTACGGACTGAATCAGCCCCAGCATTTT
CDR3 protein: CATSRDYGLNQPQHF
V gene: TRBV15
D gene: NA
J gene: TRBJ1-5
clone size: NA

CDR3 DNA: TGTGCCAGCAGCGATGAGCCGGGAGGGCCCCAGCATTTT
CDR3 protein: CASSDEPGGPQHF
V gene: TRBV12-3/TRBV12-4
D gene: NA
J gene: TRBJ1-5
clone size: NA

CDR3 DNA: TGTGCCAGCAGCGGTACCGGGACAGGGAGTTACAATGAGCAGTTCTTC
CDR3 protein: CASSGTGTGSYNEQFF
V gene: TRBV13
D gene: TRBD1
J gene: TRBJ2-1
clone size: NA

CDR3 DNA: TGTGCCAGCAGTTACTGGGTTACAGGGAATAGCACAGATACGCAGTATTTT
CDR3 protein: CASSYWVTGNSTDTQYF
V gene: TRBV6-8
D gene: NA
J gene: TRBJ2-3
clone size: NA

CDR3 DNA: TGCACCAGCAGCCAAGATCCCAGGTCCTCCTACGAGCAGTACTTC
CDR3 protein: CTSSQDPRSSYEQYF
V gene: TRBV1
D gene: NA
J gene: TRBJ2-7
clone size: NA

CDR3 DNA: TGTGCCAGCAGTTACGGGACAGGGGGAGGCTACACCTTC
CDR3 protein: CASSYGTGGGYTF
V gene: TRBV6-6
D gene: TRBD1
J gene: TRBJ1-2
clone size: NA

CDR3 DNA: TGTGCCTGGAGTGTAAAGTACCCCGGTTCTTTACCACGGGTGAACACTGAAGCTTTCTTT
CDR3 protein: CAWSVKYPGSLPRVNTEAFF
V gene: TRBV30
D gene: NA
J gene: TRBJ1-1
clone size: NA

CDR3 DNA: TGCGCCAGCAGCTTGGCGAACAGGGGGGATCACAATGAGCAGTTCTTC
CDR3 protein: CASSLANRGDHNEQFF
V gene: TRBV5-1
D gene: TRBD1
J gene: TRBJ2-1
clone size: NA

CDR3 DNA: TGTGCCAGCACGGACGGGGGGCGAGACACCGGGGAGCTGTTTTTT
CDR3 protein: CASTDGGRDTGELFF
V gene: TRBV7-2
D gene: NA
J gene: TRBJ2-2
clone size: NA